This T cell receptor (beta chain) was identified in a study of T cell repertoires in cytomegalovirus infection. As concerns this clonotype: The target antigen is unknown.

TCRdb reprocessed the reads via MiXCR and lists one record per CDR3 protein. In the table there are fewer than 200,000 distinct CDR3 sequences, less than 25% of which are singletons. The sequenced sample was CD8+ T cells from cultured PBMCs, obtained from culture after CMV antigen stimulation. The TCR comes from a human donor in good health (CMV status not recorded). Some clones in this sample may be carry-over from other donors' samples.

CDR3 nucleotide sequence: TGTGCCAGCTCTGCCCACTGGAAGGCAGACAAACCTGGGGCCCAGTACTTC. Amino acid sequence: CASSAHWKADKPGAQYF. The chain joins TRBV7-8 to TRBJ2-5; D gene unclear. Trimming left V 8 bases short and J 9 bases short, with 31 bases between. The CDR3 consists of 17 residues. Germline CDR1 and CDR2: SGHVS and FQNEAQ.